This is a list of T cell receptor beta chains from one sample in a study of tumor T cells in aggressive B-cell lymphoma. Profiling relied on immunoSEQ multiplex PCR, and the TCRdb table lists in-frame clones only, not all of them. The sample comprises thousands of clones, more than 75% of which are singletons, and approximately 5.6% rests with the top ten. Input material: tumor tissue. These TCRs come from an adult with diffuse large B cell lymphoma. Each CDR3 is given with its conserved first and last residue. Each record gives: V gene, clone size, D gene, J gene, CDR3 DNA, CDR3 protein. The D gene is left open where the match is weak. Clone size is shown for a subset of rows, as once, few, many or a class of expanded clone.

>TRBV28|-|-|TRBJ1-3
TGTGCCAGCGAGCGACTGAGCTCTGGAAACACCATATATTTT
CASERLSSGNTIYF
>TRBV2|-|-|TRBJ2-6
TGTGCCAGCAGCGGAGAATCGAGACGCTCTGGGGCCAACGTCCTGACTTTC
CASSGESRRSGANVLTF
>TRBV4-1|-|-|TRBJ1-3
TGCGCCAGCAGCCAACCACTTGAGGGAAGCTCTGGAAACACCATATATTTT
CASSQPLEGSSGNTIYF
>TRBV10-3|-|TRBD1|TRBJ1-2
TGTGCCATCAGCCGACAGGGGGAGGGCTACACCTTC
CAISRQGEGYTF
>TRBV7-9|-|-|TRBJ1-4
TGTGCCAGCAGCTCAGGACAGATTAATGAAAAACTGTTTTTT
CASSSGQINEKLFF
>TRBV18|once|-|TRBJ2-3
TGTGCCAGCTCTGGTCAGGATACGCAGTATTTT
CASSGQDTQYF
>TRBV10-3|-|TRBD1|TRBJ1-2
TGTGCCATCAGCGGACCGGGACAGGGACGTGGCTACACCTTC
CAISGPGQGRGYTF
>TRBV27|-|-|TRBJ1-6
TGTGCCAGCATTCGCGGCGGGCCCCTCCACTTT
CASIRGGPLHF
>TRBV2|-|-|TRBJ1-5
TGTGCCAGCAGTGCTCGGGGGGGGCTTCAGCCCCAGCATTTT
CASSARGGLQPQHF
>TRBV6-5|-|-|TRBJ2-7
TGTGCCAGCAGCTCTGCGGGGAGGAACGAGCAGTACTTC
CASSSAGRNEQYF
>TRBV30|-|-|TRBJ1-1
TGTGCCTGGAGTTTTCAGGGTCGTGCTTTCTTT
CAWSFQGRAFF
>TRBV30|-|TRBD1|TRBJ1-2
TGTGCCGCACCTGGGACAGGGAGGTATGGCTACACCTTC
CAAPGTGRYGYTF
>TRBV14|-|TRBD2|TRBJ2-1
TGTGCCAGCAGCCGTGGGACTAGCGGGGGGTGGGGGATCGGGTCCTACAATAAGCAGTTCTTC
CASSRGTSGGWGIGSYNKQFF
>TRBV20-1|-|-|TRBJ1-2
TGCAGTGCTAGTGGGGGGTATGGCTACACCTTC
CSASGGYGYTF
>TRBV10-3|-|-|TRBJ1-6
TGTGCCATCAGTGAGTCCGTCAGGAATTCACCCCTCCACTTT
CAISESVRNSPLHF
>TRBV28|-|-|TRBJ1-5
TGTGCCAGCAGTTTCGGGGATGGGAATCAGCCCCAGCATTTT
CASSFGDGNQPQHF
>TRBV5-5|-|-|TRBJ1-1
TGTGCCAGCAGCTGGGGGAGGGACCTAGCGACTGAAGCTTTCTTT
CASSWGRDLATEAFF
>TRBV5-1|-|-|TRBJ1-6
TGCGCCAGCAGCTTGGGTTACAGGACCGTTAAGAGCTCCTATAATTCCCCCCTCCACTTT
CASSLGYRTVKSSYNSPLHF
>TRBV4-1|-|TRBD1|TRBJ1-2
TGCGCCAGCAGCCTTGGGACAGTAAAAAACTATGGCTACACCTTC
CASSLGTVKNYGYTF
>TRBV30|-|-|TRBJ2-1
TGTGCCTGGAGTTGGGAGAGTGCTAGTGAGCAGTTCTTC
CAWSWESASEQFF
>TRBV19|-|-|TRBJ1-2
TGTGCCAGTAGTATGTCTAGGGGGTTTGGCGGCTACACCTTC
CASSMSRGFGGYTF
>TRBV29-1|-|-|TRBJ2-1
TGCAGCGTTGAGGCTAGAGGCGAGCAGTTCTTC
CSVEARGEQFF
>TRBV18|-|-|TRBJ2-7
TGTGCCAGCTCACCACGTGCAGGGGCGTCTAACGAGCAGTACTTC
CASSPRAGASNEQYF
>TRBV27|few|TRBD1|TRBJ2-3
TGTGCCAGCAGTCCCGGACAGGGCAGGGCAGATACGCAGTATTTT
CASSPGQGRADTQYF
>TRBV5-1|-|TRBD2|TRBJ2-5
TGCGCCAGCAGGGCGGGGGGGCTTGAGGAGGAGATCCAGTACTTC
CASRAGGLEEEIQYF
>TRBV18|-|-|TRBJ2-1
TGTGCCAGCTCACCGGACAGTAGAAATGAGCAGTTCTTC
CASSPDSRNEQFF
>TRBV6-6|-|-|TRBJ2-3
TGTGCCAGCAGTACACCGGGAGATACGCAGTATTTT
CASSTPGDTQYF
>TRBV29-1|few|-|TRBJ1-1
TGCAGCGTGATTACAGGGAGGGGAACTGAAGCTTTCTTT
CSVITGRGTEAFF
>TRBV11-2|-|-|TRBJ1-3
TGTGCCAGCAGCTTAGGGGCGACTAAGCTCTCTGGAAACACCATATATTTT
CASSLGATKLSGNTIYF